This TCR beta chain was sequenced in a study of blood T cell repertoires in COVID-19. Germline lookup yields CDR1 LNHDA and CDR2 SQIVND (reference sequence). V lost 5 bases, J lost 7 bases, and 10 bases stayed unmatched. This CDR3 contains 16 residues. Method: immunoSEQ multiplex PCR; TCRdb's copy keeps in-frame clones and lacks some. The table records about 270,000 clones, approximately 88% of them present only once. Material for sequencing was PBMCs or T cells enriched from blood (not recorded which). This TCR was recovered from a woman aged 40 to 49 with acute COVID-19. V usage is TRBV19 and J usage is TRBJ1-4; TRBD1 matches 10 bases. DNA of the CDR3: TGTGCCAGTAGTCTCCTGGGGGGGACAGGGGTTGAAAAACTGTTTTTT. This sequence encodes CASSLLGGTGVEKLFF.